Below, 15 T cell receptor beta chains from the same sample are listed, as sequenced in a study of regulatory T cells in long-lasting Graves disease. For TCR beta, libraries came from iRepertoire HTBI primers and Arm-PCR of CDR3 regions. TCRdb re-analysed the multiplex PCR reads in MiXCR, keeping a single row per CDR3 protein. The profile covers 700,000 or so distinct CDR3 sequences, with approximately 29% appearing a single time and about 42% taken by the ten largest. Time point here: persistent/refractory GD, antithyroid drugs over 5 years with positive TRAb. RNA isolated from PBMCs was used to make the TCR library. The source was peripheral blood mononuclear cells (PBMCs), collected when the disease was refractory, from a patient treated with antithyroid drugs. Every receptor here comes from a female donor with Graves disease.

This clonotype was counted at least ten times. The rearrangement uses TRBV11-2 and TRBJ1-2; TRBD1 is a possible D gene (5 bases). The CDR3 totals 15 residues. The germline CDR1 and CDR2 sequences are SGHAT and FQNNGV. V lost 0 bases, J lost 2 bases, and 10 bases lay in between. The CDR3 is CASSLEAGSNYGYTF. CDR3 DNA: TGTGCCAGCAGCTTAGAGGCAGGGTCCAACTATGGCTACACCTTC.

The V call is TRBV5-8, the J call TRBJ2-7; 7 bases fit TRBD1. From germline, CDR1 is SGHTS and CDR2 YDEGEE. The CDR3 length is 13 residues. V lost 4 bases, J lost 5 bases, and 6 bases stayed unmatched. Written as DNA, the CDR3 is TGTGCCAGCAGCGCACCAACAGGGGACGAGCAGTACTTC. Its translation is CASSAPTGDEQYF.

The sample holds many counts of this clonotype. The CDR3 DNA reads as TGTGCCAGCCTGGTGAGGCGGGGGACCTATGGCTACACCTTC. Protein product: CASLVRRGTYGYTF. The chain carries TRBV28 and TRBJ1-2, with D maybe TRBD1 (5 bases). Per the germline V gene, CDR1 is MDHEN and CDR2 is SYDVKM. The CDR3 covers 14 residues. V lost 8 bases and J lost 4, with 17 bases in between.

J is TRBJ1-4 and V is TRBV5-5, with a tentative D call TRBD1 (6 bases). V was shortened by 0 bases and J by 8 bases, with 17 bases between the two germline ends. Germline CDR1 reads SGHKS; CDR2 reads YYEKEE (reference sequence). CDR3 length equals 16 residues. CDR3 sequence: CASSLDLGTTQEKLFF. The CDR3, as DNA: TGTGCCAGCAGCTTGGACCTCGGGACAACCCAAGAAAAACTGTTTTTT. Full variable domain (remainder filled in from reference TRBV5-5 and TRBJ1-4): DAGVTQSPTHLIKTRGQQVTLRCSPISGHKSVSWYQQVLGQGPQFIFQYYEKEERGRGNFPDRFSARQFPNYSSELNVNALLLGDSALYLCASSLDLGTTQEKLFFGSGTQLSVL.

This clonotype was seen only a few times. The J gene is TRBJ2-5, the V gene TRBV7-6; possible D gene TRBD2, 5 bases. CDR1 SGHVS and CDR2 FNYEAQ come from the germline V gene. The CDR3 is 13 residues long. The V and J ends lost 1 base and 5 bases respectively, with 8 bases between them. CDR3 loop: CASSLGRSETQYF. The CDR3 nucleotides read TGTGCCAGCAGCTTAGGGAGGTCGGAGACCCAGTACTTC.

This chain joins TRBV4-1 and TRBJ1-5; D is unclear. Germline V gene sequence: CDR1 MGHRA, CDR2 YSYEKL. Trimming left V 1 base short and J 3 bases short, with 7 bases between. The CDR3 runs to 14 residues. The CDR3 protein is CASSQGSYNQPQHF. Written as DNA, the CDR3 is TGCGCCAGCAGCCAAGGCAGTTACAATCAGCCCCAGCATTTT.

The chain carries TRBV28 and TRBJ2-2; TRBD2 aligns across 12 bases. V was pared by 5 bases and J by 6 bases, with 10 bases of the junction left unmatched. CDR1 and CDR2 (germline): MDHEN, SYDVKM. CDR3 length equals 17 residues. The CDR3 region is CASSPNRGLAGAGELFF. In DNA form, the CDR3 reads TGTGCCAGCAGTCCCAACCGGGGACTAGCGGGCGCCGGGGAGCTGTTTTTT.

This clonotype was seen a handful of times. The CDR3 is CASSPGHLLGPGNQPQHF. DNA for the CDR3: TGTGCCAGCAGCCCGGGACATTTATTAGGACCAGGCAATCAGCCCCAGCATTTT. The chain uses TRBV3-1 and TRBJ1-5; weak D call: TRBD1 (6 bases). V was shortened by 4 bases and J by 2 bases, with 21 bases between the two germline ends. Germline assignment: CDR1 LGHDT and CDR2 YNNKEL (reference sequence). This CDR3 comprises 18 residues.

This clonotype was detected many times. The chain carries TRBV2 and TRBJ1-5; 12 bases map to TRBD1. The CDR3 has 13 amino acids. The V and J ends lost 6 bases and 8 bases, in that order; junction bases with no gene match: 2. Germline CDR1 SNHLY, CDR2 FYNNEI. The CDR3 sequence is CASSGTGGKPQHF. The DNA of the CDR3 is TGTGCCAGCAGCGGGACAGGGGGCAAGCCCCAGCATTTT.

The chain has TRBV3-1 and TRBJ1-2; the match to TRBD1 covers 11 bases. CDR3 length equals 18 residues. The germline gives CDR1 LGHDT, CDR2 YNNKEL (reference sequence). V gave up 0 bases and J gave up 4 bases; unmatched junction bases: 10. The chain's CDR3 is CASSQDQGQGAYSYGYTF. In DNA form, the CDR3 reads TGTGCCAGCAGCCAAGATCAAGGACAGGGGGCGTATAGCTATGGCTACACCTTC.

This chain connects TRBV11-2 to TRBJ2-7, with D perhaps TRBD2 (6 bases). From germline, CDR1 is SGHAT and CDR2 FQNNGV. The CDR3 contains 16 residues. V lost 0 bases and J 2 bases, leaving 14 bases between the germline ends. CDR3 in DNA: TGTGCCAGCAGCTTAGACTCGGGCGGGGTACCCTACGAGCAGTACTTC. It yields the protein CASSLDSGGVPYEQYF.

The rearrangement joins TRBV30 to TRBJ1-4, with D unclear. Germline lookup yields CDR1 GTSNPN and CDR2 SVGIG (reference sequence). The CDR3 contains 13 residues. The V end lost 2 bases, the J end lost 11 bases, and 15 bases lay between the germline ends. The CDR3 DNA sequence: TGTGCCTGGAGTTATGCCGGGAGACCGAAACTGTTTTTT. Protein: CAWSYAGRPKLFF.

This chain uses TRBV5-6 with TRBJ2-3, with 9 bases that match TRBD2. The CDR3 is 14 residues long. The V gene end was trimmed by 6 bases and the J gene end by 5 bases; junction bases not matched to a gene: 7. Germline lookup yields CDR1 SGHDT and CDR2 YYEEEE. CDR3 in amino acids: CASTLAGVGDTQYF. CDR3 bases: TGTGCCAGCACCTTAGCGGGAGTTGGAGATACGCAGTATTTT.

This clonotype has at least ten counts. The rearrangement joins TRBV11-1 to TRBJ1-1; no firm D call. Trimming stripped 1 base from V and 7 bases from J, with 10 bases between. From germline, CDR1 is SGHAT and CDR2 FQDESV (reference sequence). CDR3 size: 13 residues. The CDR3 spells CASSLGHRGEAFF. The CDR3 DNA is TGTGCCAGCAGCTTAGGACACCGGGGTGAAGCTTTCTTT.

CDR3 loop: CSVPPRLAGGYETQYF. DNA of the CDR3: TGCAGCGTCCCACCCAGACTAGCGGGAGGGTACGAGACCCAGTACTTC. The V call is TRBV29-1, the J call TRBJ2-5; 14 nucleotides agree with TRBD2. V lost 6 bases, J lost 5 bases, and 11 bases stayed unmatched. CDR1 is SQVTM, CDR2 ANQGSEA, per germline. CDR3 length: 16 residues.